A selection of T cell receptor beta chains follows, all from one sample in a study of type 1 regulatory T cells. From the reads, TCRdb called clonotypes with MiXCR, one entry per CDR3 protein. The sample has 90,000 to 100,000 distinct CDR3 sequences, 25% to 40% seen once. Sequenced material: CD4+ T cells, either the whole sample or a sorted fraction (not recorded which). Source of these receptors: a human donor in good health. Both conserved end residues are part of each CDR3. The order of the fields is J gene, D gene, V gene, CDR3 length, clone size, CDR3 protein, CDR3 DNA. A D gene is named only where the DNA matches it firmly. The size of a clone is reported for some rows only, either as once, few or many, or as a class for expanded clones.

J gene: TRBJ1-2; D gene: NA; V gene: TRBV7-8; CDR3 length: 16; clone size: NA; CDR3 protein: CASSLAPRASGRGYTF; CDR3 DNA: TGTGCCAGCAGCTTAGCCCCTCGGGCCTCAGGCAGAGGCTACACCTTC
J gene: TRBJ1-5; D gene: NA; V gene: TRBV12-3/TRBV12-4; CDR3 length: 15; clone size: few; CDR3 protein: CASIADGGIDQPQHF; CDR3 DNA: TGTGCCAGCATAGCCGACGGGGGGATTGATCAGCCCCAGCATTTT
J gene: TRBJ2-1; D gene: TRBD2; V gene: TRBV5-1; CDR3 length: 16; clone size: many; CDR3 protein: CASSWIAGSVYNEQFF; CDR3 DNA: TGCGCCAGCAGCTGGATAGCGGGATCCGTCTACAATGAGCAGTTCTTC
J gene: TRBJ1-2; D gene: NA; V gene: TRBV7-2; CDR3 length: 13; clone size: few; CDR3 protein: CASSQGPDYGYTF; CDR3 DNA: TGTGCCAGCAGCCAGGGACCGGACTATGGCTACACCTTC
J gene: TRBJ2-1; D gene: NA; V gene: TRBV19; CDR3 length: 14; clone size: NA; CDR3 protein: CASSSSGQGREQFF; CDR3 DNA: NA
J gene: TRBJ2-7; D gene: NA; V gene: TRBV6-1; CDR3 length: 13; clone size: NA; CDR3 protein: CASSEREPFGQYF; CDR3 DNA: TGTGCCAGCAGTGAGAGGGAGCCATTCGGGCAGTACTTC
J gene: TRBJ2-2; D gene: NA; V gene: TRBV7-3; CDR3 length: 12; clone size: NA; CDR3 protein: CASRSPSGELFF; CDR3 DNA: TGTGCCAGCAGATCCCCTTCCGGGGAGCTGTTTTTT
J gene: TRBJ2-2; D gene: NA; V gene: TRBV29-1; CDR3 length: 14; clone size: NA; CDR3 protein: CSVIPTGPTGELFF; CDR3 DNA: TGCAGCGTTATCCCAACAGGGCCCACCGGGGAGCTGTTTTTT
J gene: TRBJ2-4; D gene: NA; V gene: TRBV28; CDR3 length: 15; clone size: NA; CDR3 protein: CASSLAGPFKNIQYF; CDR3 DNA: TGTGCCAGCAGCTTAGCAGGGCCTTTCAAAAACATTCAGTACTTC
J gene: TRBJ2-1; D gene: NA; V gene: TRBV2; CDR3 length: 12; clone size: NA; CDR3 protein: CASKRDYNEQFF; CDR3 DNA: TGTGCCAGCAAACGGGACTACAATGAGCAGTTCTTC
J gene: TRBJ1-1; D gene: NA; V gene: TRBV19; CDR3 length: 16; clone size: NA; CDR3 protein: CASSIRGGTMNTEAFF; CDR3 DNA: TGTGCCAGTAGTATCAGAGGGGGGACAATGAACACTGAAGCTTTCTTT
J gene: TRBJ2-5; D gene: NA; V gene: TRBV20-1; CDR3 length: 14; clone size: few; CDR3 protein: CSARSPDGQETQYF; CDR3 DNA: TGCAGTGCTAGATCCCCTGACGGGCAAGAGACCCAGTACTTC
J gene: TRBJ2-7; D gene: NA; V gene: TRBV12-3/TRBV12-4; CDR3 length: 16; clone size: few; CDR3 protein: CASSPGRRTATYEQYF; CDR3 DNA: TGTGCCAGCAGTCCGGGCCGACGTACAGCAACCTACGAGCAGTACTTC
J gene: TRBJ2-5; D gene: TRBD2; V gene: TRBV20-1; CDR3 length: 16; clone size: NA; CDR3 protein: CSARDYEREGPETQYF; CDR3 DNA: TGCAGTGCTAGAGATTACGAGCGGGAGGGCCCGGAGACCCAGTACTTC
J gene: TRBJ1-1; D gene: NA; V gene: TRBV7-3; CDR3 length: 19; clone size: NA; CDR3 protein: CASSLSAARGLLMNTEAFF; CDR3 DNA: TGTGCCAGCAGCTTAAGTGCGGCCCGAGGTTTATTGATGAACACTGAAGCTTTCTTT
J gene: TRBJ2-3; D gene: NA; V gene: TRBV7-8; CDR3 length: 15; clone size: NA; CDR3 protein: CASRRTAKGTDTQYF; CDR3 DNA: TGTGCCAGCAGAAGGACAGCCAAGGGCACAGATACGCAGTATTTT
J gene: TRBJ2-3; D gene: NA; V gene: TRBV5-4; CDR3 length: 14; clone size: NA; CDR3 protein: CASSLSAQTESQYF; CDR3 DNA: TGTGCCAGCAGCTTGAGTGCACAGACAGAATCGCAGTATTTT
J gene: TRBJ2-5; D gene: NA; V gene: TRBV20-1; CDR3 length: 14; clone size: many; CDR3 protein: CSARDSAVQETQYF; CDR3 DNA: TGCAGTGCTAGAGATTCGGCTGTCCAAGAGACCCAGTACTTC
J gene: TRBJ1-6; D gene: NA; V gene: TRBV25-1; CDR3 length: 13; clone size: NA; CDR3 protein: CASSSGPIRPLHF; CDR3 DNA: TGTGCCAGCAGTAGCGGCCCAATCCGACCCCTCCACTTT
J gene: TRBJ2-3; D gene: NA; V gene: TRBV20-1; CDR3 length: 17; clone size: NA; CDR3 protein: CSANFPGAGGGTDTQYF; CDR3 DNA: TGCAGTGCTAACTTCCCGGGGGCAGGGGGAGGCACAGATACGCAGTATTTT
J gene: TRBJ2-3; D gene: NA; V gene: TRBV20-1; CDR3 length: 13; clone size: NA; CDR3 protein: CSALASSTDTQYF; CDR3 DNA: TGCAGTGCTCTGGCGTCTAGCACAGATACGCAGTATTTT
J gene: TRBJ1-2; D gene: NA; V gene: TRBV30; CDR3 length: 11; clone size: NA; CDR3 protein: CAWSGSGTYTF; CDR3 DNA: TGTGCCTGGAGTGGATCAGGGACCTACACCTTC
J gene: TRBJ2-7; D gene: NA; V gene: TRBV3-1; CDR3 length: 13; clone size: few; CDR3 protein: CASSQRQIHEQYF; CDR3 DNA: TGTGCCAGCAGCCAGCGACAGATCCACGAGCAGTACTTC